This T cell receptor beta chain originates from a study of cytotoxic CD8 clonotypes in ibrutinib-treated CLL. Study-wide results and caveats: Baseline clonality was higher than in age-matched healthy donors and moved in step with circulating CD8+ T-cell counts.

The method was immunoSEQ multiplex PCR; TCRdb's version includes in-frame clones alone and lacks a portion of them. Here the sample spans roughly 250,000 clones, around three quarters being singletons. Comment on this clone: What it binds is unknown.

The sequence came from a human donor with chronic lymphocytic leukemia. The sequenced sample was PBMCs, obtained after 24 months of ibrutinib treatment.

The DNA for the CDR3 is TGTGCCAGCAGCTCAGGGGGGACAGGCCAAGAGACCCAGTACTTC. It yields the protein CASSSGGTGQETQYF. The V call is TRBV7-9, the J call TRBJ2-5; 8 bases agree with TRBD1. The J segment lost 1 base and the V segment lost 4 bases, leaving 5 bases of the junction unmatched. This CDR3 spans 15 amino acids. From germline, CDR1 is SEHNR and CDR2 FQNEAQ (reference sequence).